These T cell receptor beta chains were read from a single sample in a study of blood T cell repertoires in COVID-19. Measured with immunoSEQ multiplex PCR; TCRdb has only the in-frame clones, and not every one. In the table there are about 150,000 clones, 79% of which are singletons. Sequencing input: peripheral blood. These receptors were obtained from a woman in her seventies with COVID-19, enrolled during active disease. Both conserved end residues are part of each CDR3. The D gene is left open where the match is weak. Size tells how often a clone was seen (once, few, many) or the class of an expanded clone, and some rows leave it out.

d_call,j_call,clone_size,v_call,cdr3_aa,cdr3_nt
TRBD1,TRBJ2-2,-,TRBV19,CASSDLGQDSNTGELFF,TGTGCCAGTAGCGACCTTGGACAGGACTCGAACACCGGGGAGCTGTTTTTT
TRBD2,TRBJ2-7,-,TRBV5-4,CASSLEAGALTYEQYF,TGTGCCAGCAGCTTGGAAGCGGGGGCCTTGACCTACGAGCAGTACTTC
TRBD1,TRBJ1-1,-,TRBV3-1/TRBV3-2,CASKMGQGRTEAFF,TGTGCCAGCAAGATGGGACAGGGGAGGACTGAAGCTTTCTTT
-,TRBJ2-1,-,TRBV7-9,CASSLDRSYNEQFF,TGTGCCAGCAGCCTCGACAGGTCCTACAATGAGCAGTTCTTC
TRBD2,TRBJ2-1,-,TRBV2,CASITSGGSYNEQFF,TGTGCCAGCATTACTAGCGGGGGCTCCTACAATGAGCAGTTCTTC
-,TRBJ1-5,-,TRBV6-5,CASRGGTRQPQHF,TGTGCCAGCCGGGGGGGGACTCGTCAGCCCCAGCATTTT
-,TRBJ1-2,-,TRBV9,CASSVEAQGAGYTF,TGTGCCAGCAGCGTAGAGGCTCAGGGTGCTGGCTACACCTTC
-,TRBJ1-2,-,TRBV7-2,CASSTGLTNYGYTF,TGTGCCAGCAGCACGGGGTTAACTAACTATGGCTACACCTTC
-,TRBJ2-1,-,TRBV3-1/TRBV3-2,CASSQVIPQGGNEQFF,TGTGCCAGCAGCCAAGTCATCCCGCAGGGGGGCAATGAGCAGTTCTTC
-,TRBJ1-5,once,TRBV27,CASRGRGGQVQPQHF,TGTGCCAGCAGGGGTCGGGGGGGGCAGGTGCAGCCCCAGCATTTT
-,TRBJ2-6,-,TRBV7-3,CASSTGITSGANVLTF,TGTGCCAGCAGCACAGGGATAACTTCTGGGGCCAACGTCCTGACTTTC
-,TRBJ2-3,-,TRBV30,CAWMFGDTQYF,TGTGCCTGGATGTTCGGAGATACGCAGTATTTT
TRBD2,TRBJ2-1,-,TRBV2,CASSFSGELYNEQFF,TGTGCCAGCAGTTTTAGCGGGGAACTCTACAATGAGCAGTTCTTC